The 19 T cell receptor beta chains in this list originate from one sample, sequenced in a study of cytomegalovirus exposure and HLA in healthy donors. PCR used 60 Vbeta primers and 13 Jbeta primers. Profiled with immunoSEQ multiplex PCR; TCRdb holds only in-frame clones, not every one. The sample contains fewer than 250,000 clones, roughly 80% of which appear only once. Sequenced sample: PBMCs. Source of these receptors: a woman in her 30s in good health and CMV-seropositive.

V gene TRBV9 combines with J gene TRBJ2-5; tentative D call: TRBD2 (5 bases). The CDR3 sequence is 15 residues long. The V gene's germline CDR1 is SGDLS and CDR2 YYNGEE. The V gene lost 6 bases and the J gene lost 5 bases, with 20 bases spanning the gap. DNA for the CDR3: TGTGCCAGCACCCCAAAGGGCAATCAGCGGGAGACCCAGTACTTC. Protein: CASTPKGNQRETQYF.

This clone was seen only a few times. CDR3 residues: CASSVIQGSGQPQHF. Here the CDR3 DNA reads TGTGCCAGCAGCGTAATTCAGGGGAGCGGTCAGCCCCAGCATTTT. The chain is built from TRBV6-1 and TRBJ1-5; D perhaps matches TRBD1 (6 bases). This CDR3 region has 15 residues. The V gene lost 6 bases and the J gene lost 6 bases, with 18 bases spanning the gap. The germline CDR1 and CDR2 sequences are MNHNS and SASEGT.

This chain uses TRBV6-1 with TRBJ1-5, with a weak D call TRBD1 (5 bases). Germline lookup yields CDR1 MNHNS and CDR2 SASEGT. V dropped 3 bases and J dropped 0 bases, with 9 bases sitting between them. This CDR3 spans 15 amino acids. The CDR3, as DNA: TGTGCCAGCAGTGAGACAGCCTATAGCAATCAGCCCCAGCATTTT. Its translation is CASSETAYSNQPQHF.

This chain connects TRBV28 to TRBJ1-2; 8 nucleotides agree with TRBD1. The CDR3 covers 15 residues. Germline values: CDR1 MDHEN, CDR2 SYDVKM. J was trimmed by 4 bases and V by 4 bases; bases with no gene match: 8. Here the CDR3 DNA reads TGTGCCAGCAGTTCAAGACAGGGGAGGACCTATGGCTACACCTTC. It codes for CASSSRQGRTYGYTF.

Comments on this clone: This specimen includes other DNA sequences encoding the same CDR3. This chain links TRBV5-1 with TRBJ2-1; 11 nucleotides line up with TRBD2. This CDR3 is 17 amino acids long. Germline lookup yields CDR1 SGHRS and CDR2 YFSETQ. V gave up 3 bases and J gave up 2 bases; unmatched junction bases: 7. The CDR3 here is CASSSGTSGVPYNEQFF. As DNA, the CDR3 is TGCGCCAGCAGCTCTGGGACTAGCGGAGTTCCCTACAATGAGCAGTTCTTC.

A remark on this clone: The junction differs from germline at one of its ends, possibly a read error. The genes are TRBV2 and TRBJ2-1, with TRBD1 matching 7 bases. The CDR3 has 14 residues. The germline CDR1 and CDR2 sequences are SNHLY and FYNNEI. The CDR3 here is CDSSEDQGVNEQFF. The CDR3 DNA is TGTGACAGCAGTGAAGATCAGGGGGTAAATGAGCAGTTCTTC.

This clone was seen a handful of times. J is TRBJ1-1 and V is TRBV6-5; 10 bases match TRBD1. Per germline, CDR1 MNHEY and CDR2 SVGAGI. CDR3 length: 15 residues. Trimming took 0 bases from V and 3 from J; bases not matched to a gene: 1. The DNA for the CDR3 is TGTGCCAGCAGTTACTCTGGGACAGGGGACACTGAAGCTTTCTTT. It yields the protein CASSYSGTGDTEAFF.

The chain joins TRBV4-1 to TRBJ1-5; tentatively, D is TRBD1 (6 bases). V was pared by 4 bases and J by 7 bases, with 11 bases between. Germline-derived CDR1 and CDR2 are MGHRA and YSYEKL. The CDR3 contains 13 residues. CDR3 DNA sequence: TGCGCCAGCAGCCCGATACAGGGACAGCCCCAGCATTTT. Its protein product is CASSPIQGQPQHF.

The V call is TRBV28, the J call TRBJ2-1; 8 bases align to TRBD1. Germline V lookup: CDR1 MDHEN, CDR2 SYDVKM. CDR3 length: 16 amino acids. The V gene end was trimmed by 5 bases and the J gene end by 3 bases; junction bases not matched to a gene: 9. This CDR3 reads CASSLRTGFLYNEQFF. DNA of the CDR3: TGTGCCAGCAGTCTCCGGACAGGGTTTCTCTACAATGAGCAGTTCTTC.

In its sample, this clone was seen a few times. The rearrangement links TRBV28 to TRBJ2-3; 10 bases map to TRBD2. The V segment lost 6 bases and the J segment 0 bases; nucleotides outside the gene matches: 9. Germline V gene lookup returns CDR1 MDHEN and CDR2 SYDVKM. The CDR3 runs to 17 residues. CDR3 in DNA: TGTGCCAGCAGCCCCCCCCGGGGACTAGCGAGCACAGATACGCAGTATTTT. Amino acids: CASSPPRGLASTDTQYF.

The CDR3 bases are TGTGCCAGCAGCTTGGTCGCACGGGGCAATGAGCAGTTCTTC. Protein: CASSLVARGNEQFF. The rearrangement uses TRBV5-6 and TRBJ2-1; D is possibly TRBD2 (5 bases). The CDR3 consists of 14 residues. Per the germline V gene, CDR1 is SGHDT and CDR2 is YYEEEE. V lost 0 bases and J lost 6, with 10 bases in between.

This chain joins TRBV11-2 and TRBJ2-1, with 10 bases that match TRBD2. J gave up 9 bases and V 0 bases, and 5 bases lay outside the gene matches. The CDR3 is made up of 15 amino acids. Germline V CDR1 and CDR2: SGHAT, FQNNGV. CDR3 nucleotides: TGTGCCAGCAGCTTAGATGCCCTAGCGGGAGTTGAGCAGTTCTTC. Its translation: CASSLDALAGVEQFF.

V is TRBV2 and J is TRBJ2-5; TRBD2 matches 11 bases. The J call is in doubt because the DNA end fits TRBJ2-7 better. CDR3 length: 14 amino acids. Germline CDR1 and CDR2: SNHLY and FYNNEI. CDR3 nucleotide sequence: TGTGCCAGCAGTCTCCTAGCGGGGGGCTACGAGCAGTACTTC. Protein product: CASSLLAGGYEQYF.

CDR3 region: CASSHMRAETQYF. The CDR3 coding sequence is TGCGCCAGCAGCCACATGCGGGCGGAGACCCAGTACTTC. The chain combines TRBV4-1 with TRBJ2-5; D may be TRBD2 (5 bases). V lost 3 bases to trimming and J lost 5 bases, with 10 bases between them. From germline, CDR1 is MGHRA and CDR2 YSYEKL. The CDR3 extends over 13 amino acids.

This clone was observed once. The chain links TRBV28 to TRBJ2-7; weak D call: TRBD2 (7 bases). This CDR3 is 14 amino acids long. The germline gives CDR1 MDHEN, CDR2 SYDVKM. V shed 5 bases and J shed 7 bases, with 18 bases lying between them. The CDR3 nucleotides are TGTGCCAGCAGTAGGGCGGGGGCGTTTGAGGAGCAGTACTTC. Translated: CASSRAGAFEEQYF. The variable domain in full, completed from reference TRBV28 and TRBJ2-7, reads DVKVTQSSRYLVKRTGEKVFLECVQDMDHENMFWYRQDPGLGLRLIYFSYDVKMKEKGDIPEGYSVSREKKERFSLILESASTNQTSMYLCASSRAGAFEEQYFGPGTRLTVT.

This rearrangement joins TRBV6-5 to TRBJ2-7; 9 positions match TRBD2. Germline-derived CDR1 and CDR2 are MNHEY and SVGAGI. Germline trimming cut 0 bases from V and 2 bases from J; bases unmatched to any gene: 5. CDR3 length: 16 residues. Here the CDR3 DNA reads TGTGCCAGCAGTTACTCTGGGCGGGAGGGACCCTACGAGCAGTACTTC. This encodes CASSYSGREGPYEQYF.

The V and J genes are TRBV13 and TRBJ1-1, with TRBD1 identical over 7 bases. The CDR3 sequence is 18 residues long. The trim removed 2 bases at V and 7 bases at J, leaving 19 bases unmatched. Per germline, CDR1 PRHDT and CDR2 FYEKMQ (reference sequence). The CDR3 DNA reads as TGTGCCAGCAGCTTAAGTCAGGGGGGCCCATTGTCGCCCCTTGAAGCTTTCTTT. It yields the protein CASSLSQGGPLSPLEAFF.

The chain links TRBV28 to TRBJ1-2; weak D call: TRBD1 (6 bases). The ends were cut back, 6 bases at V and 4 bases at J, with 24 bases in the middle. This CDR3 has 17 residues. The germline V gene encodes CDR1 MDHEN and CDR2 SYDVKM. CDR3 protein: CASSSLEIGLRGYGYTF. CDR3 bases: TGTGCCAGCAGCTCCCTGGAAATAGGCCTCAGGGGCTATGGCTACACCTTC.

The chain has TRBV11-2 and TRBJ2-7, with 9 nucleotides matching TRBD2. V lost 4 bases to trimming and J lost 7 bases; unmatched junction nucleotides: 8. CDR1 and CDR2 from the germline V gene are SGHAT and FQNNGV. CDR3 length: 14 amino acids. The CDR3 nucleotides read TGTGCCAGCAGCTACTGGACTAGCGTGAGTGAGCAGTACTTC. The encoded protein is CASSYWTSVSEQYF.